The 6 T cell receptor beta chains in this list originate from one sample, sequenced in a study of blood T cell repertoires in COVID-19 (dated by TCRdb to the early 2020s). Receptors were amplified or captured by the immunoSEQ multiplex PCR assay. Held by TCRdb, this immuneACCESS table contains in-frame sequences only and omits some clones. Under half of the omission traces to an unresolved V gene where checked; the cause of the rest is unknown. The sample yields around 110,000 clones; approximately 88% were counted once. The ten largest make up 0.83% of the sample. The material sequenced was peripheral blood. These receptor sequences come from a woman between 70 and 85 years old with acute or convalescent COVID-19.

This clone was counted once. This rearrangement joins TRBV10-2 to TRBJ1-4; D gene unclear. Germline V gene data show CDR1 as WSHSY and CDR2 as SAAADI. The CDR3 is 11 residues long. V gave up 2 bases and J gave up 14 bases, with 9 bases separating them. The CDR3 is CASSEGGSLFF. The CDR3 nucleotides read TGCGCCAGCAGTGAGGGAGGTAGCCTGTTTTTT.

The chain joins TRBV5-1 to TRBJ1-1; 8 bases align to TRBD1. Germline CDR1 SGHRS, CDR2 YFSETQ. This CDR3 has 13 amino acids. The V segment lost 4 bases and the J segment 6 bases; nucleotides outside the gene matches: 5. CDR3 nucleotide sequence: TGCGCCAGCAGCGCACAGGGGGAAGCTGAAGCTTTCTTT. Protein sequence: CASSAQGEAEAFF.

This chain connects TRBV3-1 (or the pseudogene TRBV3-2) to TRBJ2-5, with D perhaps TRBD2 (5 bases). Germline V lookup: CDR1 LGHDT, CDR2 YNNKEL (reference sequence). The V and J ends lost 3 bases and 4 bases respectively, with 9 bases between them. The CDR3 has 13 amino acids. CDR3 sequence: CASSHGGLETQYF. The CDR3 DNA is TGTGCCAGCAGCCACGGCGGGTTAGAGACCCAGTACTTC.

By sample fraction, this clone is large. V gene TRBV20-1 combines with J gene TRBJ2-7; no clear D. Germline CDR1 is DFQATT and CDR2 is SNEGSKA (reference sequence). CDR3 size: 14 residues. Trimming shortened V by 3 bases and J by 0 bases, and 12 bases separated the two germline ends. CDR3 amino acids: CSASVEESSYEQYF. The CDR3 DNA reads TGCAGTGCTAGTGTCGAGGAGAGCTCCTACGAGCAGTACTTC.

The chain recombines TRBV2 with TRBJ2-7, with D maybe TRBD1 (6 bases). V dropped 5 bases and J dropped 6 bases, with 8 bases sitting between them. Looked up from germline, CDR1 is SNHLY and CDR2 is FYNNEI. The CDR3 covers 11 residues. The CDR3 DNA reads as TGTGCCAGCAGTTACAGGGCCGAGCAGTACTTC. Residues: CASSYRAEQYF.

The table lists this clone with a few counts. The CDR3 sequence: CASSPGQGIGNTIYF. The DNA for the CDR3 is TGTGCCAGCAGCCCTGGACAGGGAATAGGAAACACCATATATTTT. V and J are TRBV7-2 and TRBJ1-3; 8 bases align to TRBD1. Germline V gene data show CDR1 as SGHTA and CDR2 as FQGNSA. The CDR3 loop spans 15 amino acids. V lost 5 bases and J lost 4; bases outside the gene matches: 7.